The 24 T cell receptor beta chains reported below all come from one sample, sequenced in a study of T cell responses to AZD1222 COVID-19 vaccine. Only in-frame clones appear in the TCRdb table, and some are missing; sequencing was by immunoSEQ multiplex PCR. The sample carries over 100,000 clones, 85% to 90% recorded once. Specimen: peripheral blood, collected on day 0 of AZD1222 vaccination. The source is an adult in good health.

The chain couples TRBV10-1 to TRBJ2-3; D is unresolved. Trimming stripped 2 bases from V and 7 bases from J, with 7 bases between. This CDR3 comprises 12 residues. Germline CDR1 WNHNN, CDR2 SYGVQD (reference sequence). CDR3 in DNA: TGCGCCAGCAGTGAGAGTAGAAATACGCAGTATTTT. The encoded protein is CASSESRNTQYF.

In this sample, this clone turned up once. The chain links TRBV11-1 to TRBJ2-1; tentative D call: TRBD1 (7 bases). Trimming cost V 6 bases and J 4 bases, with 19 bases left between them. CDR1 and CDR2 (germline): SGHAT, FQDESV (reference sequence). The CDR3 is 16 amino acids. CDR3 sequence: CASSSTPTGRYNEQFF. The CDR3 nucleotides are TGTGCCAGCAGTTCCACTCCGACAGGGAGGTACAATGAGCAGTTCTTC.

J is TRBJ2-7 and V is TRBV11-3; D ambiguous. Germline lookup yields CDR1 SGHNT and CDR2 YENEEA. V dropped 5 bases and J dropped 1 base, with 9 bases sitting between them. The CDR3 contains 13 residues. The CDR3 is CASSNGQSYEQYF. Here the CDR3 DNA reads TGTGCCAGCAGCAACGGGCAATCCTACGAGCAGTACTTC.

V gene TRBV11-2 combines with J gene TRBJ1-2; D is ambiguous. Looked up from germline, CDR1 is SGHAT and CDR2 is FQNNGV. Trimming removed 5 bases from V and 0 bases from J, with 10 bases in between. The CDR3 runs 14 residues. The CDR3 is CASSDETANYGYTF. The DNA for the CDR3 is TGTGCCAGCAGCGATGAGACGGCTAACTATGGCTACACCTTC.

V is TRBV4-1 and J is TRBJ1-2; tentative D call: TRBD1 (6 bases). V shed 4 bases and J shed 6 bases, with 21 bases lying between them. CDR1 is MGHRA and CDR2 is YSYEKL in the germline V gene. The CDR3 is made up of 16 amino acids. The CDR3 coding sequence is TGCGCCAGCAGCCCACCCGGGACATTCGATGGCCATGGCTACACCTTC. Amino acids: CASSPPGTFDGHGYTF.

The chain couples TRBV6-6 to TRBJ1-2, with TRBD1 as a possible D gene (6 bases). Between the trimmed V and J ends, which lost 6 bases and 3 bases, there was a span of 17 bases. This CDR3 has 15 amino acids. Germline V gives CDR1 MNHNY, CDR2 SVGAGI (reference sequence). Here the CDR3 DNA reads TGTGCCAGCAGCTCCGATTTCACAGGGTACTATGGCTACACCTTC. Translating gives CASSSDFTGYYGYTF.

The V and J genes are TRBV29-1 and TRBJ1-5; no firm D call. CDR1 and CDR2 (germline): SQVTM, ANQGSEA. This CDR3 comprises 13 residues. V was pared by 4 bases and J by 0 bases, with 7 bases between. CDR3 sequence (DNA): TGCAGCGTTGTGGAATATAGCAATCAGCCCCAGCATTTT. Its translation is CSVVEYSNQPQHF.

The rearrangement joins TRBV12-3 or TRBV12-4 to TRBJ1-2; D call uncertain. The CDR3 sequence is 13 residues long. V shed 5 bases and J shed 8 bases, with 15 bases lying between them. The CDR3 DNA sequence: TGTGCCAGCAGTAGGGAACCGGAGAGAGGCTACACCTTC. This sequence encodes CASSREPERGYTF.

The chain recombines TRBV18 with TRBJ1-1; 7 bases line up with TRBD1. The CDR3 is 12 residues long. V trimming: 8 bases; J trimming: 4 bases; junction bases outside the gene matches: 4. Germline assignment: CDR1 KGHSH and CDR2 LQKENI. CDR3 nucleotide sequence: TGTGCCAGCACAGGGGTAAGCACTGAAGCTTTCTTT. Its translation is CASTGVSTEAFF.

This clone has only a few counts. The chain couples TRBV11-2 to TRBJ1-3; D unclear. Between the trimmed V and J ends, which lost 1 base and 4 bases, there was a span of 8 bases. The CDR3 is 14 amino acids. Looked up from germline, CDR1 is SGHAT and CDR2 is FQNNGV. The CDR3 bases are TGTGCCAGCAGCTTAGTCCGGAACGGAAACACCATATATTTT. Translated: CASSLVRNGNTIYF.

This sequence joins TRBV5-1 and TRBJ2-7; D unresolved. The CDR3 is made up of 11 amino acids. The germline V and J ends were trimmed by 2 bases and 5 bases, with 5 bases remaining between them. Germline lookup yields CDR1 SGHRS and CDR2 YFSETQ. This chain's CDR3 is CASSFLHEQYF. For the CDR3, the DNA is TGCGCCAGCAGCTTTCTCCACGAGCAGTACTTC.

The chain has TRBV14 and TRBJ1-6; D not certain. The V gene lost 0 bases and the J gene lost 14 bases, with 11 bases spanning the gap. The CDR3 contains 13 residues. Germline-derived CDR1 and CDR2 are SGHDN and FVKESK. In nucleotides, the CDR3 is TGTGCCAGCAGCCAAGATGGGCGATCGACCCTCCACTTT. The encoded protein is CASSQDGRSTLHF.

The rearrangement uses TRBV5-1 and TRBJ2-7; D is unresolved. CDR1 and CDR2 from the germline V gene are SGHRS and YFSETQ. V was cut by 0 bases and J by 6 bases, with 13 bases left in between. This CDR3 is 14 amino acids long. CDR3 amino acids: CASSLEKDPLEQYF. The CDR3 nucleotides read TGCGCCAGCAGCTTGGAAAAAGACCCGCTCGAGCAGTACTTC.

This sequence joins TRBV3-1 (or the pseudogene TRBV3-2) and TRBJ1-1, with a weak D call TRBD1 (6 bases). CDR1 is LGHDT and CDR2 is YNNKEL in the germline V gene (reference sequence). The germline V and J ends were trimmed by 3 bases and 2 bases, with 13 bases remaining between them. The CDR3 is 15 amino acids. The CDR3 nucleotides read TGTGCCAGCAGCCAGCCGGGACAAACTAACACTGAAGCTTTCTTT. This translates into CASSQPGQTNTEAFF.

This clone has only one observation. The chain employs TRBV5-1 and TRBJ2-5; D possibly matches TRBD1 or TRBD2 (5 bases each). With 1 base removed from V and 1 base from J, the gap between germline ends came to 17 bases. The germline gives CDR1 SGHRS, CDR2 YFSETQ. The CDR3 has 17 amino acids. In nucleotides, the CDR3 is TGCGCCAGCAGCTTGCGGGGTGGGGGAATCCGCCAAGAGACCCAGTACTTC. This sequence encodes CASSLRGGGIRQETQYF.

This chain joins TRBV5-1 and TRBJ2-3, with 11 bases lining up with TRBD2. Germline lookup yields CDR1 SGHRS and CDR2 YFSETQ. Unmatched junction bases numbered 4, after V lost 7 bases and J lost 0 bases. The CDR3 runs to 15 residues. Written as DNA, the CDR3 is TGCGCCAGCCAGACTAGCGGGGACAGCACAGATACGCAGTATTTT. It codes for CASQTSGDSTDTQYF. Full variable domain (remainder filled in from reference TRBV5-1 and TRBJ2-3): KAGVTQTPRYLIKTRGQQVTLSCSPISGHRSVSWYQQTPGQGLQFLFEYFSETQRNKGNFPGRFSGRQFSNSRSEMNVSTLELGDSALYLCASQTSGDSTDTQYFGPGTRLTVL.

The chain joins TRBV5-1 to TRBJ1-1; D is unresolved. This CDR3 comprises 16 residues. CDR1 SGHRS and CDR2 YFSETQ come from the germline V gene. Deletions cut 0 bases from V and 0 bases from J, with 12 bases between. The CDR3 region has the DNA TGCGCCAGCAGCTTGGCCCTTCGACCCCTGAACACTGAAGCTTTCTTT. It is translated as CASSLALRPLNTEAFF.

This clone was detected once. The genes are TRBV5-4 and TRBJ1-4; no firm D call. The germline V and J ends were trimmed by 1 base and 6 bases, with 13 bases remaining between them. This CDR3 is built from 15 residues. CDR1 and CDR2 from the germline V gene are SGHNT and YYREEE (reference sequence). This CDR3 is CASSLSGRRDEKLFF. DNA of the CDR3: TGTGCCAGCAGCTTGTCCGGACGGCGGGATGAAAAACTGTTTTTT.

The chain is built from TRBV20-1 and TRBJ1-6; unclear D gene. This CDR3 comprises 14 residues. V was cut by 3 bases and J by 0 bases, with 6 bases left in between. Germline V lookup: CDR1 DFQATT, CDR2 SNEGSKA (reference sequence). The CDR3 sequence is CSASEGSYNSPLHF. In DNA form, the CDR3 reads TGCAGTGCTAGTGAAGGCTCCTATAATTCACCCCTCCACTTT.

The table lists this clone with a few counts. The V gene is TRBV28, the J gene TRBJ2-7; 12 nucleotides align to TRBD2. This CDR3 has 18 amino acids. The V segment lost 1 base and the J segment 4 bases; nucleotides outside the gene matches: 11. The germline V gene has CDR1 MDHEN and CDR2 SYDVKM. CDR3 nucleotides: TGTGCCAGCAGTTTATTCCGGACTAGCGGGGCCGATTTTTACGAGCAGTACTTC. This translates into CASSLFRTSGADFYEQYF.

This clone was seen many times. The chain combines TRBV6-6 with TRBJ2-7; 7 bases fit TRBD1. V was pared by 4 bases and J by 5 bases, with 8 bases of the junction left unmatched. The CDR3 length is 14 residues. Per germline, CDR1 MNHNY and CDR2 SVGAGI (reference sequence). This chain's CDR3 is CASSFLRQGHEQYF. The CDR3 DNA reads TGTGCCAGCAGTTTCCTCAGACAGGGCCACGAGCAGTACTTC.

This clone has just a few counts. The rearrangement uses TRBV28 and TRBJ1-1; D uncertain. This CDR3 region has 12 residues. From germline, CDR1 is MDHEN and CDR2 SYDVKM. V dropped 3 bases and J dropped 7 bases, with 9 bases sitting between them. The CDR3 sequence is CASSLIGYEAFF. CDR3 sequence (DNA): TGTGCCAGCAGTTTGATCGGTTATGAAGCTTTCTTT. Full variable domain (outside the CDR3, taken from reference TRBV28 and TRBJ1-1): DVKVTQSSRYLVKRTGEKVFLECVQDMDHENMFWYRQDPGLGLRLIYFSYDVKMKEKGDIPEGYSVSREKKERFSLILESASTNQTSMYLCASSLIGYEAFFGQGTRLTVV.

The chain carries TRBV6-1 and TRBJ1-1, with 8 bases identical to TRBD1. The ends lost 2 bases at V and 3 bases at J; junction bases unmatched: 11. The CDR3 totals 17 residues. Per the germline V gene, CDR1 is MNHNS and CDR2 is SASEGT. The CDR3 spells CASSEKGTGRLYTEAFF. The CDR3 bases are TGTGCCAGCAGTGAAAAGGGGACAGGAAGACTGTACACTGAAGCTTTCTTT.

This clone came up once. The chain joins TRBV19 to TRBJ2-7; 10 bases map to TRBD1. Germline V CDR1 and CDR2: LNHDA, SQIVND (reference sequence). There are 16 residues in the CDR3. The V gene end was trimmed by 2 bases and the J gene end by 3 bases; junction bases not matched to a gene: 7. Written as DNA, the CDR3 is TGTGCCAGTAGTATACATGGGACAGGGGCCGTCTACGAGCAGTACTTC. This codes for CASSIHGTGAVYEQYF.